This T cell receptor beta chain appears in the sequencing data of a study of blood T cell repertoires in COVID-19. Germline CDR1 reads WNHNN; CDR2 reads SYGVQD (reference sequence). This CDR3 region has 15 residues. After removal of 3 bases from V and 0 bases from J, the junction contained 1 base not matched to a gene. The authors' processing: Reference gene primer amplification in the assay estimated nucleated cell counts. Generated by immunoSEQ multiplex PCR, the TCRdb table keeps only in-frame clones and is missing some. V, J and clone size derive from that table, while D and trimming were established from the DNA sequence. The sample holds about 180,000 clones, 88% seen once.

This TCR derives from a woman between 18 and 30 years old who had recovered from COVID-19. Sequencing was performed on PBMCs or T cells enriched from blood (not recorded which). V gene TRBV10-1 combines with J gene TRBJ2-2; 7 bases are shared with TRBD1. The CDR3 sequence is CASSDTGANTGELFF. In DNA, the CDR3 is TGCGCCAGCAGTGATACAGGGGCGAACACCGGGGAGCTGTTTTTT.